This record covers a single T cell receptor (beta chain). The sample belongs to a study of T cell responses to AZD1222 COVID-19 vaccine. Generated by immunoSEQ multiplex PCR, the TCRdb table keeps only in-frame clones and is missing some. The data contain some 190,000 clones, approximately 93% of them seen just once; the ten biggest clones take up under 2%. The CDR3 is made up of 15 amino acids. The V gene's germline CDR1 is KGHSH and CDR2 LQKENI. With 5 bases removed from V and 3 bases from J, the gap between germline ends came to 14 bases. This TCR was recovered from an adult who received the AZD1222 COVID-19 vaccine. This specimen was peripheral blood, taken 28 days after the second AZD1222 dose. The chain is built from TRBV18 and TRBJ2-1; tentative D call: TRBD1 (6 bases). In DNA form, the CDR3 reads TGTGCCAGCTCAGATATGCAGGGGAGCTACAATGAGCAGTTCTTC. This translates into CASSDMQGSYNEQFF.